The 2 T cell receptor beta chains given below trace back to one sample, sequenced in a study of T cell responses to AZD1222 COVID-19 vaccine. The protocol was immunoSEQ multiplex PCR, while the TCRdb copy is restricted to in-frame clones and leaves out a portion. The repertoire holds about 140,000 clones, with about 91% as singletons. The sequences come from peripheral blood, collected 28 days after the second AZD1222 dose. These TCRs come from an adult who received the AZD1222 COVID-19 vaccine.

The J gene is TRBJ1-5, the V gene TRBV19, with unresolved D. The CDR3 contains 13 residues. V was pared by 3 bases and J by 8 bases, with 11 bases between. Germline CDR1 LNHDA, CDR2 SQIVND (reference sequence). The CDR3 loop is CASSITLAEPQHF. CDR3 nucleotide sequence: TGTGCCAGTAGTATTACTCTAGCGGAGCCCCAGCATTTT.

The chain is built from TRBV28 and TRBJ2-1; TRBD2 agrees at 10 bases. With 6 bases clipped from V and 10 bases from J, the junction kept 3 bases outside the gene matches. This CDR3 has 12 amino acids. Germline loops: CDR1 MDHEN, CDR2 SYDVKM. CDR3 region: CASSLGLAEQFF. The CDR3 nucleotides read TGTGCCAGCAGCCTGGGACTAGCGGAGCAGTTCTTC.